This T cell receptor (beta chain) was captured in a study of blood T cells in healthy people across ages (dated by TCRdb to between 2015 and 2017). Some background on the complete study: Template switching captured roughly one uniquely barcoded TCR beta cDNA molecule per two T cells in model experiments. Age-related changes in TCR beta repertoire diversity were measured in the study by deep sequencing normalized with unique cDNA molecular identifiers. The study analyzed two additional independent replicas of 1 million unique cDNA reads from the same blood draw for two donors, one aged 18 to 29 and one aged 80 or older. Four age groups were formed from the donors: young (average around 15 years), middle-aged (more than 35), aged (around 62) and long-lived (about 80). Donors of different ages were randomly distributed across sequencing lanes to avoid experimental bias.

A remark on this clonotype: This receptor's antigen is unknown. Per-nucleotide qualities are absent, and no much larger clonotype sits a single base away.

The library was produced with 5' RACE. TCRdb lists the instrument as Illumina HiSeq 2500. The second PCR ran for roughly 7 to 11 cycles and used a J-beta primer mix along with a sample-barcoded 5' primer. A template-switch 5' adaptor carrying 12 random nucleotides introduced a unique molecular identifier onto each TCR beta cDNA molecule. Each sample yielded at least 3 million CDR3-containing paired-end reads. First-strand cDNA was synthesized from all RNA with the Mint cDNA synthesis kit, primed by a TRBC-specific oligonucleotide. After uracil-DNA glycosylase treatment, a first 18-cycle PCR used universal primers M1SS and BC2_uni_R on all cDNA. The authors processed their data as follows. For normalization, 1 million high-quality reads, each with a distinct molecular identifier, were randomly selected from each sample. Instead of being binned into consensus sequences, reads with shared molecular identifiers were discarded. CDR3 identification, clonotype clustering and error correction used MiTCR with a Q25 quality threshold and the strictest error-elimination algorithm. A nonparametric unseen species model with Euler transformation was used to estimate lower-bound total TCR beta diversity. Starting from the raw public reads, TCRdb applied fastp trimming at Q25, assembled clones with MiXCR and retained in-frame beta chains. Every entry covers one CDR3 protein and lists the most common genes and DNA from its rows. The V and J calls reflect TCRdb's pipeline rather than the authors' work. Across this sample there are 1.5 million to 2 million distinct CDR3 sequences, with 49% seen only once. The ten largest clones capture over 2% of the sample.

Donors were 39 systemically healthy Caucasian individuals from Russia aged roughly 6 to 90 years. Each donor gave approximately 9.3 milliliters of peripheral blood, collected into EDTA-treated Vacutainer tubes. PBMCs were isolated by Ficoll-Paque density-gradient centrifugation, with at least 7 million obtained per sample. Trizol reagent was used to extract total RNA from PBMCs, with at least 6 micrograms per sample. For every donor, an aliquot of PBMCs went through flow cytometry to measure the percentages of naive CD45RAhigh/CD27high T cells. The CDR3 sequence holds 15 residues, the cysteine and phenylalanine included. The retained sequence is limited to the CDR3, 45 bases, with the frame set at the first base. V trim: 5 bases; J trim: 4 bases; unmatched bases: 8. Looking up the germline V gene yields CDR1 SGHTA and CDR2 FQGNSA. Here is what the overall study found, with its caveats: The long-lived group showed more naive CD4+ T cells, fewer expanded clones and increased TCR diversity than the aged group, suggesting age selection. Because donor CMV infection status was unknown, age-related changes in expanded clonotypes were potentially confounded. Estimates of total diversity based on one million sequenced T cells were considered lower bounds and underestimates. As age increased, observed TCR beta diversity per million T cells dropped in a roughly linear way, and a significant reduction was already evident by age 40. Conclusive comparison of naive and antigen-experienced compartments was prevented by the profiling of bulk unsorted PBMCs. There was a strong correlation between observed TCR beta diversity and the percentage of naive T cells measured by flow cytometry.

The chain is encoded by TRBV7-2 joined to TRBJ1-5, with 7 bases aligning to TRBD1. The receptor was isolated from a woman aged 40 to 50 in good health. The specimen sequenced was blood. The CDR3 is CASSPEGTVNQPQHF. The DNA is as follows: TGTGCCAGCAGCCCCGAGGGGACAGTTAATCAGCCCCAGCATTTT.